The 7 T cell receptor beta chains below all came from one sample that was sequenced in a study of cytomegalovirus exposure and HLA in healthy donors (dated by TCRdb to the late 2010s). Preparation of the library involved the immunoSEQ multiplex PCR assay. For the multiplex PCR, a mixture combining 60 forward primers for TCR Vbeta segments and 13 reverse primers for TCR Jbeta segments was used. This is the immuneACCESS table as TCRdb keeps it, with only in-frame sequences that have V and J called. A part of the clones is gone; compared with another copy, unresolved V genes explain less than half, and the rest is unexplained. This sample is represented by about 140,000 clones; roughly 77% of them were singletons. Of the sample, 1.5% to 2% falls within the top ten clones. Sample: PBMCs. Receptor source: a woman aged 25 to 39 in good health and CMV-seronegative.

This clone was picked up one time. The chain links TRBV7-9 to TRBJ2-1; unclear D gene. Germline lookup yields CDR1 SEHNR and CDR2 FQNEAQ (reference sequence). The CDR3 covers 12 residues. Trimming left V 6 bases short and J 6 bases short, with 9 bases between. CDR3 DNA: TGTGCCAGCAGTGTGAGTATCAATGAGCAGTTCTTC. Amino acid sequence: CASSVSINEQFF.

The V call is TRBV30, the J call TRBJ2-5; 8 bases are a match to TRBD2. CDR1 GTSNPN and CDR2 SVGIG come from the germline V gene (reference sequence). CDR3 size: 15 residues. Trimming removed 2 bases from V and 1 base from J; junction bases left unmatched: 6. The CDR3 DNA is TGTGCCTGGAGTCCGGGACTAGGGATCCAAGAGACCCAGTACTTC. It specifies CAWSPGLGIQETQYF.

This clone was detected a few times. The chain recombines TRBV2 with TRBJ2-5; D gene uncertain. This CDR3 spans 14 amino acids. V was trimmed by 0 bases and J by 4 bases, leaving 9 bases between them. Germline CDR1 and CDR2: SNHLY and FYNNEI. The CDR3 coding sequence is TGTGCCAGCAGTGAAGCGCTCCGCGCAGAGACCCAGTACTTC. This codes for CASSEALRAETQYF.

This sequence joins TRBV28 and TRBJ2-1, with D possibly being TRBD1 (6 bases). Germline CDR1 reads MDHEN; CDR2 reads SYDVKM. The CDR3 has 13 amino acids. The V end was cut by 5 bases, the J end by 7 bases, with 12 bases between. This CDR3 is CASSNRVWNEQFF. The CDR3, as DNA: TGTGCCAGCAGTAACAGGGTTTGGAATGAGCAGTTCTTC.

V and J are TRBV27 and TRBJ1-5; D may be TRBD1 (6 bases). Trimming left V 6 bases short and J 1 base short, with 19 bases between. The CDR3 is 17 residues long. Germline V lookup: CDR1 MNHEY, CDR2 SMNVEV (reference sequence). The chain's CDR3 is CASRPRPGVQSNQPQHF. The CDR3 nucleotides read TGTGCCAGCAGGCCCCGGCCAGGGGTACAAAGCAATCAGCCCCAGCATTTT.

V usage is TRBV6-1 and J usage is TRBJ1-6; D perhaps matches TRBD1 (6 bases). The CDR3 contains 15 residues. Germline V gene lookup returns CDR1 MNHNS and CDR2 SASEGT. V gave up 6 bases and J gave up 7 bases, with 16 bases separating them. The CDR3 protein is CASRATGLGNSPLHF. The CDR3 DNA follows: TGTGCCAGCAGGGCTACAGGGTTGGGGAATTCACCCCTCCACTTT.

This clone was found a few times. V usage is TRBV2 and J usage is TRBJ2-7, with D possibly TRBD1 on 5 matching bases. Germline CDR1 reads SNHLY; CDR2 reads FYNNEI. Between the trimmed V and J ends, which lost 6 bases and 4 bases, there was a span of 16 bases. The CDR3 totals 14 residues. The CDR3 nucleotides read TGTGCCAGCAGCGAGCAGGGCAGCTTGTACGAGCAGTACGTC. Translation: CASSEQGSLYEQYV.